Each of the 12 T cell receptor beta chains below was sequenced from the same sample in a study of T-cell memory formation after mild COVID-19. TCRdb recomputed calls from the 5' RACE reads with MiXCR, one row per CDR3 protein. The sample includes roughly 550,000 distinct CDR3 sequences, about a fifth of them seen just once. The specimen sequenced was PBMCs or a T cell subset sorted from them (not recorded which). The receptors come from an adult woman who had mild COVID-19 (a few samples of this study predate the infection). Cell type and time point are not known.

CDR3 DNA: TGTGCCAGCAGTTACTCCCGGGGGCGATTGAACACTGAAGCTTTCTTT. It yields the protein CASSYSRGRLNTEAFF. V usage is TRBV6-2 or TRBV6-3 and J usage is TRBJ1-1; the D gene is possibly TRBD1 (6 bases). Trimming removed 0 bases at V and 0 bases at J, with 11 bases between. The length of the CDR3 is 16 residues. The germline V gene encodes CDR1 MNHEY and CDR2 SVGEGT.

V is TRBV5-1 and J is TRBJ2-3; no firm D call. CDR3 length equals 15 residues. V lost 0 bases, J lost 1 base, and 9 bases lay in between. Per germline, CDR1 SGHRS and CDR2 YFSETQ. CDR3: CASSLDSRGTDTQYF. In nucleotides, the CDR3 is TGCGCCAGCAGCTTGGATTCTCGTGGCACAGATACGCAGTATTTT. Filled out from reference TRBV5-1 and TRBJ2-3, the complete variable domain reads KAGVTQTPRYLIKTRGQQVTLSCSPISGHRSVSWYQQTPGQGLQFLFEYFSETQRNKGNFPGRFSGRQFSNSRSEMNVSTLELGDSALYLCASSLDSRGTDTQYFGPGTRLTVL.

The table lists this clonotype with a few counts. The chain employs TRBV11-2 and TRBJ2-5, with unresolved D. V lost 1 base to trimming and J lost 5 bases, with 11 bases between them. The CDR3 spans 14 residues. From germline, CDR1 is SGHAT and CDR2 FQNNGV. In DNA, the CDR3 is TGTGCCAGCAGCTTAGGTCCGGGTATCGAGACCCAGTACTTC. It is translated as CASSLGPGIETQYF.

V is TRBV7-2 and J is TRBJ2-7; 7 nucleotides line up with TRBD2. J gave up 0 bases and V 1 base, and 6 bases lay outside the gene matches. Germline values: CDR1 SGHTA, CDR2 FQGNSA. The CDR3 is 16 amino acids. CDR3 nucleotide sequence: TGTGCCAGCAGCTTAGAAGGCGGGAGCTACTCCTACGAGCAGTACTTC. Encoded protein: CASSLEGGSYSYEQYF.

In this sample, this clonotype turned up a few times. CDR3 DNA: TGCAGTGCTAGAGATCTGACAGGGCTCGGCGGGCAGCCCCAGCATTTT. Translated, it gives CSARDLTGLGGQPQHF. The V and J genes are TRBV20-1 and TRBJ1-5, with 7 bases matching TRBD1. CDR1 and CDR2 (germline): DFQATT, SNEGSKA (reference sequence). J lost 7 bases, V lost 0 bases, and 12 bases had no gene match. The CDR3 has 16 residues.

The rearrangement links TRBV20-1 to TRBJ2-5; 13 positions agree with TRBD2. The CDR3 runs to 18 residues. V gave up 0 bases and J gave up 3 bases; unmatched junction bases: 10. The V gene's germline CDR1 is DFQATT and CDR2 SNEGSKA (reference sequence). CDR3 bases: TGCAGTGCTAGAGATCTCCTTTGGACTAGCGGGAGCGAAGAGACCCAGTACTTC. It yields the protein CSARDLLWTSGSEETQYF.

This clonotype came up a few times. The chain couples TRBV20-1 to TRBJ2-7; D uncertain. In germline, CDR1 is DFQATT, CDR2 SNEGSKA (reference sequence). This CDR3 is 11 amino acids long. The V end lost 4 bases, the J end lost 7 bases, and 11 bases lay between the germline ends. DNA for the CDR3: TGCAGTGCTAACGGACCTGTAGAGCAGTACTTC. The encoded protein is CSANGPVEQYF.

V usage is TRBV29-1 and J usage is TRBJ1-1; possibly TRBD1 for D (5 bases). The CDR3 has 16 residues. Trimming pared 4 bases from V and 0 bases from J, leaving 18 bases between. Germline assignment: CDR1 SQVTM and CDR2 ANQGSEA. The CDR3 sequence is CSVGGVRGNMNTEAFF. The CDR3 DNA reads as TGCAGCGTTGGAGGCGTGCGGGGGAACATGAACACTGAAGCTTTCTTT.

A few counts support this clonotype. The DNA of the CDR3 is TGTGCCAGCAGTTCCCCCCTAGCGGGGGTTCTCAATGAGCAGTTCTTC. This gives the protein CASSSPLAGVLNEQFF. V is TRBV27 and J is TRBJ2-1, with 10 bases identical to TRBD2. CDR3 size: 16 residues. J gave up 6 bases and V 4 bases, and 9 bases lay outside the gene matches. Germline V gene lookup returns CDR1 MNHEY and CDR2 SMNVEV (reference sequence).

The chain has TRBV7-3 and TRBJ2-3; no definite D call. Trimming left V 2 bases short and J 2 bases short, with 11 bases between. CDR3 length equals 15 residues. The germline V gene has CDR1 SGHTA and CDR2 FQGTGA. Written as DNA, the CDR3 is TGTGCCAGCAGCTTAGGTTTCACCACCACAGATACGCAGTATTTT. Its protein product is CASSLGFTTTDTQYF.

J is TRBJ1-2 and V is TRBV30; weak D call: TRBD1 (5 bases). Trimming removed 0 bases from V and 4 bases from J, with 6 bases in between. CDR1 and CDR2 (germline): GTSNPN, SVGIG (reference sequence). The CDR3 is made up of 12 amino acids. The CDR3 is CAWSVGVYGYTF. The CDR3 DNA reads TGTGCCTGGAGTGTAGGGGTCTATGGCTACACCTTC.

In this sample, this clonotype turned up a few times. The J gene is TRBJ1-1, the V gene TRBV29-1; unclear D gene. The CDR3 totals 12 residues. Germline V gene sequence: CDR1 SQVTM, CDR2 ANQGSEA. Trimming left V 4 bases short and J 5 bases short, with 11 bases between. CDR3 region: CSVAGTGTEAFF. For the CDR3, the DNA is TGCAGCGTTGCCGGTACGGGGACTGAAGCTTTCTTT.